This entry describes one TCR beta chain. Authors' methods: Estimated nucleated cell counts came from reference gene primer amplification. The assay was immunoSEQ multiplex PCR, and TCRdb's table has in-frame clones only and misses some. V, J and clone size are taken as reported in that table, and D and trimming were inferred from the DNA itself. The sample contains 150,000 to 200,000 clones, roughly 80% of which appear only once. After removal of 8 bases from V and 4 bases from J, the junction contained 13 bases not matched to a gene. Germline CDR1 reads MNHEY; CDR2 reads SMNVEV (reference sequence). The CDR3 is made up of 16 amino acids. The data derive from a study of blood T cell repertoires in COVID-19. Study-wide context: PBMCs, B-cell-depleted T cells, or T cells provided the cDNA or gDNA that made up the material.

Material for sequencing was peripheral blood. The V and J genes are TRBV27 and TRBJ2-1; TRBD2 aligns across 8 bases. The TCR sequence derives from a man in his forties or fifties who had recovered from COVID-19. CDR3 nucleotide sequence: TGTGCCAGCGGTCCTCTTGGACTAGCTGTTTACAATGAGCAGTTCTTC. Protein: CASGPLGLAVYNEQFF.